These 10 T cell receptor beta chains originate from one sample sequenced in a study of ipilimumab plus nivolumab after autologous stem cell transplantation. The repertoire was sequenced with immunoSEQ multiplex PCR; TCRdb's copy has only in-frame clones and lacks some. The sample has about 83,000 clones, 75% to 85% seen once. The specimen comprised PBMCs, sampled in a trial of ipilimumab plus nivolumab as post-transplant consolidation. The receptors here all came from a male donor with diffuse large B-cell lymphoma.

The CDR3 reads CASATGGAGTDTQYF. The CDR3 bases are TGTGCCAGCGCAACTGGGGGGGCGGGCACAGATACGCAGTATTTT. The gene calls are TRBV7-2 and TRBJ2-3, with a tentative D call TRBD2 (7 bases). The ends were cut back, 8 bases at V and 1 base at J, with 16 bases in the middle. The CDR3 is made up of 15 amino acids. CDR1 is SGHTA and CDR2 is FQGNSA in the germline V gene.

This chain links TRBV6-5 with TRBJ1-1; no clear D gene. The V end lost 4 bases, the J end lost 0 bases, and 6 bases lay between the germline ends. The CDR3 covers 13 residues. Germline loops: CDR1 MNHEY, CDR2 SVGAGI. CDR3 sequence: CASSFRMNTEAFF. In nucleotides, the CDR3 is TGTGCCAGCAGTTTTCGCATGAACACTGAAGCTTTCTTT.

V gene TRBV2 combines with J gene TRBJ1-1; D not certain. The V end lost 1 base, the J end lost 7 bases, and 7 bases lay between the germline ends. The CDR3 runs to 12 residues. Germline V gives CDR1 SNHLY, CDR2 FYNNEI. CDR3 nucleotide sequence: TGTGCCAGCAGTGAAGGGATGGGTGAAGCTTTCTTT. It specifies CASSEGMGEAFF. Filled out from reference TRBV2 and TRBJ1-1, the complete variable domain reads EPEVTQTPSHQVTQMGQEVILRCVPISNHLYFYWYRQILGQKVEFLVSFYNNEISEKSEIFDDQFSVERPDGSNFTLKIRSTKLEDSAMYFCASSEGMGEAFFGQGTRLTVV.

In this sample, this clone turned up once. The CDR3 is CASSLSTGPVGEQYF. The DNA for the CDR3 is TGCGCCAGCAGCTTGTCGACCGGGCCCGTGGGGGAGCAGTACTTC. The gene calls are TRBV5-1 and TRBJ2-7; no reliable D call. CDR1 and CDR2 (germline): SGHRS, YFSETQ. V was clipped by 1 base and J by 7 bases, with 18 bases between them. This CDR3 region has 15 residues.

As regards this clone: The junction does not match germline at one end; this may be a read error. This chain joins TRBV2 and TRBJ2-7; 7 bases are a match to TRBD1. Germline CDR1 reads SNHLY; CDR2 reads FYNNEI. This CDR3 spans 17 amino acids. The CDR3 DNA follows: TGTGCCAGCATTGAAGGTCGACAGGGTCTTTCCTCCTACGAGCAGTACTTC. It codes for CASIEGRQGLSSYEQYF. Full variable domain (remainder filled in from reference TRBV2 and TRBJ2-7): EPEVTQTPSHQVTQMGQEVILRCVPISNHLYFYWYRQILGQKVEFLVSFYNNEISEKSEIFDDQFSVERPDGSNFTLKIRSTKLEDSAMYFCASIEGRQGLSSYEQYFGPGTRLTVT.

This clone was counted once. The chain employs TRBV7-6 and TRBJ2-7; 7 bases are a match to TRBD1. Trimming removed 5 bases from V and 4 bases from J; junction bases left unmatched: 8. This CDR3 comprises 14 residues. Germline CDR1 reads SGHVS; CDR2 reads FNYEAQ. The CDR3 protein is CASSQQGDRYEQYF. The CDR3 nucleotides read TGTGCCAGCAGCCAGCAGGGGGACAGATACGAGCAGTACTTC.

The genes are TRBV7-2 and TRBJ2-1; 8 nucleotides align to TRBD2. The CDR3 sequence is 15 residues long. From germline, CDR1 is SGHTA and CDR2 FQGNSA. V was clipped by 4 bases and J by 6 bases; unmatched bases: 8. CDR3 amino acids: CASSSRSGGANEQFF. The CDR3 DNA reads TGTGCCAGCAGCTCGAGATCCGGGGGGGCCAATGAGCAGTTCTTC.

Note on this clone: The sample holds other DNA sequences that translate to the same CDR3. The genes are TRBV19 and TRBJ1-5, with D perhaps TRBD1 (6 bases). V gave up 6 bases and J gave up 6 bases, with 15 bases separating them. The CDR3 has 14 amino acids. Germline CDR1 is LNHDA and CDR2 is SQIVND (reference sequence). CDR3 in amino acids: CASSIRDTGQPQHF. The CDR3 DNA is TGTGCCAGTAGCATCCGGGACACTGGTCAGCCCCAGCATTTT.

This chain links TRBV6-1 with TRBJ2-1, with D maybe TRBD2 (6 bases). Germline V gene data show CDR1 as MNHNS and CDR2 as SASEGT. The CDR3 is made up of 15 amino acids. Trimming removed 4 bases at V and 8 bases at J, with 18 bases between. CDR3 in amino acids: CASSATYGGYDEQFF. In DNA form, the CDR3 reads TGTGCCAGCAGTGCGACCTACGGGGGATACGATGAGCAGTTCTTC.

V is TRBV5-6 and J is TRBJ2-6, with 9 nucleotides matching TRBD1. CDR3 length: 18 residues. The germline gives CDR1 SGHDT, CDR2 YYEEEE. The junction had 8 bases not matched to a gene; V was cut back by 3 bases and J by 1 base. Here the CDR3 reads CASSWTAGQGSGANVLTF. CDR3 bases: TGTGCCAGCAGCTGGACGGCAGGACAGGGGTCTGGGGCCAACGTCCTGACTTTC.